The T cell receptor (beta chain) described here comes from a study of CXCR3-negative and CXCR3-positive naive CD8 T cells. The study, taken as a whole, reports: A higher hydrophobicity marked the TRB CDR3s of CXCR3-positive naive cells versus CXCR3-negative naive cells.

This CDR3 region has 12 residues. Germline V gives CDR1 SGHRS, CDR2 YFSETQ. With respect to this clonotype: What it binds is unknown.

It was by 5' RACE with UMI labels that the TRB cDNA libraries were prepared. TCRdb reanalyzed the 5' RACE reads and collapses them to one entry per CDR3 protein, without DNA. The repertoire table contains 60,000 to 70,000 distinct CDR3 sequences. The sample consisted of naive CXCR3+ CD8+ T cells from blood. Subset noted: CD45RO-CCR7+CD27+CD95- naive CD8+ T cells expressing CXCR3 (TNR3+). This rearrangement joins TRBV5-1 to TRBJ2-7; TCRdb returns TRBD1, unconfirmable since there is no DNA. The TCR was taken from a human donor in good health. Some clones in this sample may be carry-over from other donors' samples. CDR3 region: CASSPGTWEQYF.